This T cell receptor (beta chain) comes out of a study of beta chain features in type 1 diabetes. On the study more broadly: Examination covered around 100 million sorted cells spanning all samples.

The CDR3 is made up of 16 amino acids. Germline CDR1 SGHRS, CDR2 YFSETQ. Trimming shortened V by 0 bases and J by 2 bases, and 14 bases separated the two germline ends. This clone was found once. The antigen is not known. Study-wide findings and caveats: Sampled from patients, naive, central memory and Treg TCRB repertoires appeared more similar than those sampled from healthy donors. Junctions at VDJ sites from type 1 diabetes patients had fewer insertions and more deletions.

As every portion of the isolated RNA was reverse transcribed, the sequencing read expressed TCRB transcripts. Profiling relied on immunoSEQ multiplex PCR, and the TCRdb table lists in-frame clones only, not all of them. The sample comprises 150,000 or so clones, around 51% of which are singletons, and under 0.45% rests with the top ten. The receptor comes from a man aged 18 to 29 in good health. This chain uses TRBV5-1 with TRBJ2-5; D gene unclear. Sequencing was performed on Tregs from blood. The chain's CDR3 is CASSLGSAAIQETQYF. The CDR3 DNA sequence: TGCGCCAGCAGCTTGGGATCCGCGGCCATACAAGAGACCCAGTACTTC.